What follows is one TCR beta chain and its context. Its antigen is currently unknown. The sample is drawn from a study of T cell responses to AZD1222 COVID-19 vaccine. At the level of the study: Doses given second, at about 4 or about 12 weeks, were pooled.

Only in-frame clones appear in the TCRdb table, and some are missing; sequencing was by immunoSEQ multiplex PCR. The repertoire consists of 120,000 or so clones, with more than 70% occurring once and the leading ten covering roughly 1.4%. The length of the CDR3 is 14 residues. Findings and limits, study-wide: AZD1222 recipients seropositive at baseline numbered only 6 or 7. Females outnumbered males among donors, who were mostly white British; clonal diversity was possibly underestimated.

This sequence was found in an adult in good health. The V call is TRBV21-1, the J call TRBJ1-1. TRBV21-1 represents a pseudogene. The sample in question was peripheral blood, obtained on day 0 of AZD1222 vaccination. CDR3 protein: CASSNASGTTEAFF. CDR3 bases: TGTGCCAGCAGCAATGCCTCGGGGACCACTGAAGCTTTCTTT.